Shown below are 8 T cell receptor beta chains from a single sample sequenced in a study of Graves' ophthalmopathy and Graves' hyperthyroidism. Amplification from RNA transcripts yielded the TCR beta CDR3 regions. First-round RT-PCR with HTBI primers preceded a second-round multiplex PCR. TCRdb itself ran the multiplex PCR reads through MiXCR, one entry per CDR3 protein. The sample lists 680,000 or so distinct CDR3 sequences, 20% to 25% occurring once. The sequencing sample was made of peripheral blood. These receptor sequences come from a woman aged 18-30 years with stable Graves' hyperthyroidism. Some clones in this sample may be carry-over from other donors' samples.

This clonotype was counted at least ten times. The gene calls are TRBV28 and TRBJ2-7, with D perhaps TRBD2 (5 bases). Looked up from germline, CDR1 is MDHEN and CDR2 is SYDVKM. V lost 1 base to trimming and J lost 2 bases, with 12 bases between them. The CDR3 covers 15 residues. The chain's CDR3 is CASSLFAGQTYEQYF. The CDR3 DNA sequence: TGTGCCAGCAGTTTATTCGCGGGCCAAACCTACGAGCAGTACTTC.

This rearrangement joins TRBV25-1 to TRBJ2-7; TRBD1 matches at 9 bases. The J segment lost 4 bases and the V segment lost 8 bases, leaving 6 bases of the junction unmatched. This CDR3 is built from 13 residues. Per germline, CDR1 MGHDK and CDR2 SYGVNS. DNA for the CDR3: TGTGCCAGCGGGGGGGACAGGGAATACGAGCAGTACTTC. As protein: CASGGDREYEQYF.

The rearrangement uses TRBV6-5 and TRBJ2-5; 10 nucleotides agree with TRBD2. This CDR3 region has 17 residues. V shed 2 bases, J shed 1 base, and the junction held 7 bases outside the gene matches. The germline CDR1 and CDR2 sequences are MNHEY and SVGAGI. CDR3 residues: CASSYRPAGGSQETQYF. Here the CDR3 DNA reads TGTGCCAGCAGTTACCGTCCAGCGGGGGGGAGCCAAGAGACCCAGTACTTC.

A word on this clonotype: It may be a read error: a sequence one base away is much more abundant. The V and J genes are TRBV5-1 and TRBJ1-2, with D possibly being TRBD1 (6 bases). V gave up 4 bases and J gave up 8 bases, with 15 bases separating them. The length of the CDR3 is 13 residues. Per the germline V gene, CDR1 is SGHRS and CDR2 is YFSETQ. The chain's CDR3 is CASSPQGIWGYTF. Here the CDR3 DNA reads TGCGCCAGCAGCCCACAGGGAATCTGGGGCTACACCTTC.

The gene calls are TRBV7-3 and TRBJ2-7; 7 positions match TRBD1. Unmatched junction bases numbered 20, after V lost 5 bases and J lost 7 bases. This CDR3 comprises 17 residues. Per the germline V gene, CDR1 is SGHTA and CDR2 is FQGTGA. The CDR3 bases are TGTGCCAGCAGCCCGCGAGGAGCCGTAGGCCCCAGGGGGGAGCAGTACTTC. Its protein is CASSPRGAVGPRGEQYF.

The rearrangement uses TRBV6-4 and TRBJ1-2, with 9 bases matching TRBD1. CDR3 length: 16 residues. CDR1 is MRHNA, CDR2 SNTAGT, per germline. V dropped 6 bases and J dropped 7; count of bases not matched to a gene: 15. CDR3 DNA sequence: TGTGCCAGCAGCCCTCAGCCGGGACAGGGTGGCGGTGGCTACACCTTC. Translating gives CASSPQPGQGGGGYTF.

This clonotype was counted only a few times. The V gene is TRBV4-1, the J gene TRBJ2-2, with TRBD1 identical over 9 bases. J lost 3 bases, V lost 4 bases, and 12 bases had no gene match. Germline lookup yields CDR1 MGHRA and CDR2 YSYEKL. The CDR3 has 18 residues. DNA of the CDR3: TGCGCCAGCAGCCCCCTCCGAGGACAGGGGAAATACACCGGGGAGCTGTTTTTT. Protein product: CASSPLRGQGKYTGELFF.

At least ten counts were recorded for this clonotype. This chain joins TRBV7-9 and TRBJ1-2; D is unclear. The germline V and J ends were trimmed by 6 bases and 5 bases, with 16 bases remaining between them. CDR1 is SEHNR, CDR2 FQNEAQ, per germline (reference sequence). The CDR3 is 14 amino acids. In nucleotides, the CDR3 is TGTGCCAGCAGTCAAGACGGGCCCGCGTATGGCTACACCTTC. Its translation: CASSQDGPAYGYTF.